This is a list of T cell receptor beta chains from one sample in a study of blood T cells in healthy people across ages. TCRdb reprocessed the 5' RACE reads with MiXCR, giving one entry per CDR3 protein. The sample contains roughly 500,000 distinct CDR3 sequences, 27% of which appear only once. Specimen: blood. The receptors shown here come from a woman in her seventies in good health. The CDR3 runs from the conserved cysteine through the conserved F or W. A D gene is named only where the DNA matches it firmly. Size is stated for part of the rows, as once, few or many counts, or as a class when the clone is expanded.

clone size,J gene,D gene,V gene,CDR3 DNA,CDR3 protein
few,TRBJ2-1,TRBD2,TRBV20-1,TGCAGTGCTAGAGATCTGAGGAAACTAGCGGGGGTCAATGAGCAGTTCTTC,CSARDLRKLAGVNEQFF
NA,TRBJ1-6,NA,TRBV3-1,TGTGCCAGCAGCCAAAATGGGATAAGGACCGTCCACTTT,CASSQNGIRTVHF
NA,TRBJ1-2,NA,TRBV27,TGTGCCAGCAGTTCCTCGGTATCAGGATTCTATGGCTACACCTTC,CASSSSVSGFYGYTF
few,TRBJ1-5,NA,TRBV6-2/TRBV6-3,TGTGCCAGCAGTTACGACAGCCATCAGCCCCAGCATTTT,CASSYDSHQPQHF
many,TRBJ1-2,NA,TRBV7-2,TGTGCCAGCAGCCCAAGGAGGGGAACCTATGGCTACACCTTC,CASSPRRGTYGYTF
NA,TRBJ2-2,TRBD1,TRBV12-3/TRBV12-4,TGTGCCAGCACCAGGGGGCAGAATACCGGGGAGCTGTTTTTT,CASTRGQNTGELFF
NA,TRBJ1-4,NA,TRBV11-3,TGTGCCAGCAGCTTAGAGGTTGGGGGAAAACTGTTTTTT,CASSLEVGGKLFF
few,TRBJ2-6,NA,TRBV5-1,TGCGCCAGCTCCCCATCGGGGCTAAACGGGGCCAACGTCCTGACTTTC,CASSPSGLNGANVLTF
NA,TRBJ1-2,NA,TRBV4-2,TGTGCCAGCAGCCAAGTACGTGAAGGGTATGGCTACACCTTC,CASSQVREGYGYTF
NA,TRBJ2-1,TRBD2,TRBV20-1,TGCAGTGCTGGAGACTGGTCGGGGGGTCACAATGAGCAGTTCTTC,CSAGDWSGGHNEQFF
NA,TRBJ2-3,NA,TRBV30,TGTGCCTGGAGTCCCACAGATACGCAGTATTTT,CAWSPTDTQYF
NA,TRBJ1-4,NA,TRBV5-1,TGCGCCAGCAGGAGGGACGGAACCAATGAAAAACTGTTTTTT,CASRRDGTNEKLFF
NA,TRBJ2-2,NA,TRBV29-1,TGCAGCGTTGGAGCCGACAGATACACCGGGGAGCTGTTTTTT,CSVGADRYTGELFF
NA,TRBJ2-3,NA,TRBV10-3,TGTGCCATCAGGGCCACAGATACGCAGTATTTT,CAIRATDTQYF
few,TRBJ1-1,NA,TRBV20-1,TGCAGTGCTAGAACAGGGAACTGGAACACTGAAGCTTTCTTT,CSARTGNWNTEAFF
few,TRBJ2-2,TRBD1,TRBV5-4,TGTGCCAGCAGCCCGGGACAGTGGGTGGCCGGGGAGCTGTTTTTT,CASSPGQWVAGELFF
NA,TRBJ2-1,TRBD1,TRBV7-8,TGTGCCAGCAGCTTAGTAGACAGGGTCGTATCCAACGAGCAGTTCTTC,CASSLVDRVVSNEQFF
NA,TRBJ2-3,TRBD1,TRBV6-2/TRBV6-3,TGTGCCAGCAGGGCGCTGGACAGGGAGCCAGATACGCAGTATTTT,CASRALDREPDTQYF
NA,TRBJ2-1,TRBD2,TRBV9,TGTGCCAGCAGCCCTACGGGGGGGGACGTAGGGGGGTCCTACAATGAGCAGTTCTTC,CASSPTGGDVGGSYNEQFF
NA,TRBJ1-5,NA,TRBV12-3/TRBV12-4,TGTGCCAGCAGTTTAAATCTTGGGGACAATCAGCCCCAGCATTTT,CASSLNLGDNQPQHF
few,TRBJ1-4,NA,TRBV3-1,TGTGCCAGCAGCCATTACGACGGCGGGACTAATGAAAAACTGTTTTTT,CASSHYDGGTNEKLFF
NA,TRBJ1-6,NA,TRBV7-2,TGTGCCAGCAGCTTAAACTCAGGCTCCTATAATTCACCCCTCCACTTT,CASSLNSGSYNSPLHF
NA,TRBJ2-1,TRBD2,TRBV20-1,TGCAGTGCTCCGGACTCGACTAGCGGGGGGTTTGCCCACCACAATGAGCAGTTCTTC,CSAPDSTSGGFAHHNEQFF
NA,TRBJ2-7,NA,TRBV2,TGTGCCAGCAGTGAACACAACTCCTACGAGCAGTACTTC,CASSEHNSYEQYF
NA,TRBJ2-5,NA,TRBV5-1,TGCGCCAGCAGCTCTGGGGGTTCCGGGGTCGAAGAGACCCAGTACTTC,CASSSGGSGVEETQYF
NA,TRBJ2-7,NA,TRBV4-2,TGTGCCAGCAGCCAAGAAGGGTATGGAGGGTACGAGCAGTACTTC,CASSQEGYGGYEQYF
few,TRBJ2-5,TRBD1,TRBV6-2/TRBV6-3,TGTGCCAGCAGGACCACAGGGGGTCCAGAGACCCAGTACTTC,CASRTTGGPETQYF
NA,TRBJ2-2,TRBD1,TRBV5-1,TGCGCCAGCAGCTCCGGGACAGGGTATGCCGGGGAGCTGTTTTTT,CASSSGTGYAGELFF
NA,TRBJ1-5,NA,TRBV18,TGTGCCAGCTCACGGGGAGGGGTCGACAATCAGCCCCAGCATTTT,CASSRGGVDNQPQHF
NA,TRBJ2-2,NA,TRBV6-1,TGTGCCAGCAGTGAACTGGGGAGGAACGGGGAGCTGTTTTTT,CASSELGRNGELFF
few,TRBJ2-5,NA,TRBV12-3/TRBV12-4,TGTGCCAGCAGTTTAACCTTTGGGGGAGTCCAAGAGACCCAGTACTTC,CASSLTFGGVQETQYF
NA,TRBJ1-5,NA,TRBV2,TGTGCCAGCAGTGAAGCAGGGGTTAGCAATCAGCCCCAGCATTTT,CASSEAGVSNQPQHF
many,TRBJ2-5,NA,TRBV7-2,TGTGCCAGCAGCCCGCGGTTATCGCAAGAGACCCAGTACTTC,CASSPRLSQETQYF
NA,TRBJ2-7,NA,TRBV3-1,TGTGCCAGCAGCCAGTGGTACGAGCAGTACTTC,CASSQWYEQYF
NA,TRBJ1-5,NA,TRBV20-1,TGCAGTGCTAGGAGAGGGATAGGATATAGCAATCAGCCCCAGCATTTT,CSARRGIGYSNQPQHF
few,TRBJ2-2,NA,TRBV5-1,TGCGCCAGCAGCTTCCATAGCGACACCGGGGAGCTGTTTTTT,CASSFHSDTGELFF
NA,TRBJ2-1,NA,TRBV6-2/TRBV6-3,TGTGCCAGCAGTTACGGCGGGAATTTTGAGCAGTTCTTC,CASSYGGNFEQFF
NA,TRBJ2-5,NA,TRBV5-1,TGCGCCAGCAGCTTGGGACAGCCCGCTCGAGAGACCCAGTACTTC,CASSLGQPARETQYF
few,TRBJ2-1,TRBD1,TRBV6-1,TGTGCCAGCAGCCTAACAGGGGCCCTTTCCTACAATGAGCAGTTCTTC,CASSLTGALSYNEQFF
few,TRBJ1-1,NA,TRBV4-1,TGCGCCAGCAGCCCGGGACTTCCGAACACTGAAGCTTTCTTT,CASSPGLPNTEAFF
few,TRBJ1-5,NA,TRBV18,TGTGCCAGCTCACCTATTTTAGGCCCAGGGAATCAGCCCCAGCATTTT,CASSPILGPGNQPQHF
many,TRBJ2-7,NA,TRBV12-3/TRBV12-4,TGTGCCAGCAGCCTGAAGAGCTCCTACGAGCAGTACTTC,CASSLKSSYEQYF